A single sample gave rise to the 18 T cell receptor beta chains below, sequenced in a study of blood T cell repertoires in COVID-19. Data came from immunoSEQ multiplex PCR; TCRdb stores just in-frame clones and leaves some out. The table has approximately 180,000 clones, approximately 86% seen once. Sequences were obtained from peripheral blood. These receptors were taken from a woman of 80 years or more with acute or convalescent COVID-19.

DNA for the CDR3: TGTGCCAGCAGCGCCACGGGAAGGAACACTGAAGCTTTCTTT. It translates to CASSATGRNTEAFF. J is TRBJ1-1 and V is TRBV9; D is ambiguous. Trimming removed 3 bases at V and 1 base at J, with 10 bases between. Germline CDR1 SGDLS, CDR2 YYNGEE. The CDR3 loop spans 14 amino acids.

This clone appeared many times. The chain has TRBV3-1 (or the pseudogene TRBV3-2) and TRBJ2-1; possibly TRBD2 for D (7 bases). The V and J ends lost 4 bases and 6 bases respectively, with 13 bases between them. This CDR3 region has 14 residues. The germline V gene has CDR1 LGHDT and CDR2 YNNKEL (reference sequence). The DNA of the CDR3 is TGTGCCAGCAGCCCCTGGCGGGGGCGCAATGAGCAGTTCTTC. Encoded protein: CASSPWRGRNEQFF.

This clone was seen a single time. V is TRBV15 and J is TRBJ1-6; 7 bases map to TRBD1. With V trimmed by 2 bases and J by 8 bases, 9 bases remained unmatched. The germline CDR1 and CDR2 sequences are LNHNV and YYDKDF (reference sequence). The CDR3 spans 16 residues. This CDR3 reads CATSRLRDSLYSPLHF. The CDR3 nucleotides are TGTGCCACCAGCAGACTCCGGGACAGCCTGTATTCACCCCTCCACTTT. Supplemented by reference TRBV15 and TRBJ1-6, the full variable domain reads DAMVIQNPRYQVTQFGKPVTLSCSQTLNHNVMYWYQQKSSQAPKLLFHYYDKDFNNEADTPDNFQSRRPNTSFCFLDIRSPGLGDTAMYLCATSRLRDSLYSPLHFGNGTRLTVT.

The chain couples TRBV7-9 to TRBJ1-2; no firm D call. The ends were cut back, 1 base at V and 8 bases at J, with 14 bases in the middle. The CDR3 consists of 14 residues. Per germline, CDR1 SEHNR and CDR2 FQNEAQ (reference sequence). Written as DNA, the CDR3 is TGTGCCAGCAGCTTAGTCGGGGTAGGGAGCGGCTACACCTTC. Translation: CASSLVGVGSGYTF.

As to this clone: Other DNA sequences in the same sample also yield this CDR3. V and J are TRBV4-3 and TRBJ1-1; 9 bases are shared with TRBD1. V dropped 2 bases and J dropped 4; count of bases not matched to a gene: 2. The CDR3 consists of 14 residues. The germline gives CDR1 LGHNA, CDR2 YSLEER. CDR3 in amino acids: CASSQTTGGTEAFF. For the CDR3, the DNA is TGCGCCAGCAGCCAAACGACAGGGGGCACTGAAGCTTTCTTT.

The chain couples TRBV12-3 or TRBV12-4 to TRBJ2-7; D possibly corresponds to TRBD1 (5 bases). V lost 7 bases to trimming and J lost 0 bases, with 10 bases between them. The CDR3 is 13 amino acids. Here the CDR3 reads CASTSDTSYEQYF. CDR3 in DNA: TGTGCCAGCACCTCGGACACCTCCTACGAGCAGTACTTC.

The J gene is TRBJ1-5, the V gene TRBV19; D gene ambiguous. The CDR3 consists of 13 residues. Deletions cut 4 bases from V and 9 bases from J, with 13 bases between. Germline loops: CDR1 LNHDA, CDR2 SQIVND (reference sequence). CDR3 DNA sequence: TGTGCCAGTAGTACTGACGAGCGGTGGCCCCAGCATTTT. This gives the protein CASSTDERWPQHF.

The chain recombines TRBV2 with TRBJ2-3, with D possibly being TRBD1 (6 bases). The germline V gene has CDR1 SNHLY and CDR2 FYNNEI. V was shortened by 7 bases and J by 1 base, with 15 bases between the two germline ends. The CDR3 runs to 15 residues. Here the CDR3 reads CASTEGDRGTDTQYF. The CDR3 nucleotides are TGTGCCAGCACCGAGGGGGATAGGGGCACAGATACGCAGTATTTT.

J is TRBJ2-1 and V is TRBV9; D perhaps matches TRBD2 (6 bases). Looked up from germline, CDR1 is SGDLS and CDR2 is YYNGEE. The CDR3 covers 14 residues. Trimming took 6 bases from V and 6 from J, leaving 16 bases between them. In nucleotides, the CDR3 is TGTGCCAGCACCCTTACCCCTAGCGTCAATGAGCAGTTCTTC. Its translation: CASTLTPSVNEQFF.

The chain couples TRBV3-1 (or the pseudogene TRBV3-2) to TRBJ2-5, with D perhaps TRBD2 (5 bases). This CDR3 comprises 14 residues. Trimming cost V 5 bases and J 4 bases, with 14 bases left between them. Looked up from germline, CDR1 is LGHDT and CDR2 is YNNKEL (reference sequence). The DNA for the CDR3 is TGTGCCAGCAGCTTCGCGGGTAAGGGAGAGACCCAGTACTTC. Translating it yields CASSFAGKGETQYF.

The rearrangement links TRBV6-6 to TRBJ2-7, with D possibly matching TRBD2 (6 bases). CDR3 size: 16 residues. V was clipped by 8 bases and J by 0 bases, with 20 bases between them. Germline V lookup: CDR1 MNHNY, CDR2 SVGAGI (reference sequence). The CDR3 loop is CASGGSRTESSYEQYF. DNA of the CDR3: TGTGCCAGCGGAGGGAGCAGGACGGAGAGCTCCTACGAGCAGTACTTC.

The chain couples TRBV19 to TRBJ2-1; 14 nucleotides match TRBD2. V lost 4 bases and J lost 12; bases outside the gene matches: 14. The V gene's germline CDR1 is LNHDA and CDR2 SQIVND (reference sequence). The CDR3 totals 17 residues. The CDR3 is CASSRTRLAGGHAGQFF. DNA of the CDR3: TGTGCCAGTAGTAGAACTCGACTAGCGGGGGGGCATGCAGGGCAGTTCTTC.

V is TRBV21-1 and J is TRBJ2-1; TRBD1, the D gene given by the table, was not confirmed from the DNA. TRBV21-1 is labeled a pseudogene. CDR3 length equals 22 residues. As DNA, the CDR3 is TGTGCCAGCAGCAGGGACTCCTTAGGTGATGGGTCACAGGGGCAGCCGGGCAATGAGCAGTTCTTC. Residues: CASSRDSLGDGSQGQPGNEQFF.

The chain is built from TRBV29-1 and TRBJ1-2; TRBD1 matches at 8 bases. CDR1 is SQVTM and CDR2 is ANQGSEA in the germline V gene. V lost 4 bases, J lost 6 bases, and 7 bases stayed unmatched. The CDR3 covers 13 residues. The CDR3 spells CSVGSGQGNGYTF. CDR3 sequence (DNA): TGCAGCGTTGGATCCGGACAGGGTAATGGCTACACCTTC.

The chain couples TRBV3-1 (or the pseudogene TRBV3-2) to TRBJ1-2, with D tentatively TRBD1 (5 bases). The V gene lost 6 bases and the J gene lost 4 bases, with 12 bases spanning the gap. Per germline, CDR1 LGHDT and CDR2 YNNKEL (reference sequence). The CDR3 totals 13 residues. The DNA for the CDR3 is TGTGCCAGCAGTCACGAGGGACTCTATGGCTACACCTTC. Encoded protein: CASSHEGLYGYTF.

The chain joins TRBV11-2 to TRBJ1-1; D unclear. V shed 2 bases and J shed 0 bases, with 4 bases lying between them. The CDR3 contains 13 residues. Germline CDR1 and CDR2: SGHAT and FQNNGV. The CDR3 nucleotides read TGTGCCAGCAGCTTATCGTTGAACACTGAAGCTTTCTTT. Translated, it gives CASSLSLNTEAFF.

The chain is built from TRBV2 and TRBJ2-1, with D unresolved. V was pared by 2 bases and J by 5 bases, with 4 bases between. The CDR3 is 12 amino acids. Germline V gene data show CDR1 as SNHLY and CDR2 as FYNNEI. CDR3 coding DNA: TGTGCCAGCAGTGAACAGGACAATGAGCAGTTCTTC. It is translated as CASSEQDNEQFF. Together with reference TRBV2 and TRBJ2-1, the CDR3 gives the full variable domain: EPEVTQTPSHQVTQMGQEVILRCVPISNHLYFYWYRQILGQKVEFLVSFYNNEISEKSEIFDDQFSVERPDGSNFTLKIRSTKLEDSAMYFCASSEQDNEQFFGPGTRLTVL.

The chain is built from TRBV19 and TRBJ2-6; unclear D gene. Germline lookup yields CDR1 LNHDA and CDR2 SQIVND (reference sequence). The V and J ends lost 3 bases and 0 bases respectively, with 6 bases between them. This CDR3 has 15 residues. For the CDR3, the DNA is TGTGCCAGTAGTATCCCCAGCTCTGGGGCCAACGTCCTGACTTTC. The encoded protein is CASSIPSSGANVLTF. Variable domain in full (rest from reference TRBV19 and TRBJ2-6): DGGITQSPKYLFRKEGQNVTLSCEQNLNHDAMYWYRQDPGQGLRLIYYSQIVNDFQKGDIAEGYSVSREKKESFPLTVTSAQKNPTAFYLCASSIPSSGANVLTFGAGSRLTVL.